This TCR beta chain was sequenced in a study of T cell responses to AZD1222 COVID-19 vaccine. Findings and limits, study-wide: Researchers report vaccine-associated CD4 TCRs spanning spike, with dominance at 160-218 and 743-854. In a largely white British group with more females than males, clonal diversity was possibly underestimated. Baseline antibody screening turned up just a handful of seropositive AZD1222 recipients. Repertoires were obtained only post-peak T cell response.

CDR1 and CDR2 (germline): LGHDT, YNNKEL (reference sequence). The CDR3 is 16 residues long. V was clipped by 4 bases and J by 3 bases; unmatched bases: 7. Only in-frame clones appear in the TCRdb table, and some are missing; sequencing was by immunoSEQ multiplex PCR. The sample has about 150,000 clones; 80% to 90% are singletons. This clone was counted between two and nine times. What it recognizes is unknown. The source material was peripheral blood, sampled after recovery from COVID-19. This TCR derives from an adult who had recovered from COVID-19. The chain uses TRBV3-1 (or the pseudogene TRBV3-2) and TRBJ1-3, with 9 bases lining up with TRBD1. CDR3 region: CASSPGQGRGGNTIYF. DNA of the CDR3: TGTGCCAGCAGCCCGGGACAGGGTAGGGGTGGAAACACCATATATTTT.